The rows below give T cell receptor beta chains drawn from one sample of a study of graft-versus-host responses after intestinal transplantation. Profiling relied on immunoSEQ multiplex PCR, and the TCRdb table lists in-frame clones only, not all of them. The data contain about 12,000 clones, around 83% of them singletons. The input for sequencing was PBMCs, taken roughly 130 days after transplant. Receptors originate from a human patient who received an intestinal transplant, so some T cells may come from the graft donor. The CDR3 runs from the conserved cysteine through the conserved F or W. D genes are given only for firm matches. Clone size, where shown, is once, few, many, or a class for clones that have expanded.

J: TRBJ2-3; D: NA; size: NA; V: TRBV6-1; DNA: TGTGCCAGCAGTAGGGGCGAGTTGGGCACAGATACGCAGTATTTT; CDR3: CASSRGELGTDTQYF
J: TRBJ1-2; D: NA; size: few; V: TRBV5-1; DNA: TGCGCCAGCAGCTTGGGTCAGCCTACTAACTATGGCTACACCTTC; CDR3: CASSLGQPTNYGYTF
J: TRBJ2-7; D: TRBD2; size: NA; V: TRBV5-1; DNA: TGCGCCAGCAGGACTAGCGGGGGCTACGAGCAGTACTTC; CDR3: CASRTSGGYEQYF
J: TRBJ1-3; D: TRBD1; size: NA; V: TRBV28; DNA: TGTGCCAGCAGCCCCCCCGACAGGGTCTCTGGAAACACCATATATTTT; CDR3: CASSPPDRVSGNTIYF
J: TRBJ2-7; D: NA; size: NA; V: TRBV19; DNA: TGTGCCAGTAGTCCAGCGTTTGGGATCTACTACGAGCAGTACTTC; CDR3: CASSPAFGIYYEQYF
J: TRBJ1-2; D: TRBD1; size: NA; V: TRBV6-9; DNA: TGTGCCAGCAGCAGGGGGCATTCTAACTATGGCTACACCTTC; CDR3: CASSRGHSNYGYTF
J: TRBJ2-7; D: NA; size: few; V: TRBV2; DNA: TGTGCCAGCAGTCTCCCGGGGGCCTACGAGCAGTACTTC; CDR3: CASSLPGAYEQYF
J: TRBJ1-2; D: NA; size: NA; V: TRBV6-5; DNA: TGTGCCAGCAGTTACGCCAACCTCTATGGCTACACCTTC; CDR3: CASSYANLYGYTF
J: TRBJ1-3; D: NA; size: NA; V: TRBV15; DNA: TGTGCCACCAGCAGAGCTTCAGAAGGGGGAAACACCATATATTTT; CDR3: CATSRASEGGNTIYF
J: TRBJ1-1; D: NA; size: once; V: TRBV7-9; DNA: TGTGCCAGCAGCTTGGGGGACGGCGGCTCTGAAGCTTTCTTT; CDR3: CASSLGDGGSEAFF
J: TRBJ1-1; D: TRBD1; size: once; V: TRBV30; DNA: TGTGCCTGGAGTTTGACAGGGGAAGCTTTCTTT; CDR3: CAWSLTGEAFF
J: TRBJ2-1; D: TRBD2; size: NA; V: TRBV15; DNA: TGTGCCACCAGCAGAGGGCTAGCGGGAGCAAATGAGCAGTTCTTC; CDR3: CATSRGLAGANEQFF
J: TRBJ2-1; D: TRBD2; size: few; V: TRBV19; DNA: TGTGCCAGTAGTAGGACTAGCGGAGACTACAATGAGCAGTTCTTC; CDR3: CASSRTSGDYNEQFF
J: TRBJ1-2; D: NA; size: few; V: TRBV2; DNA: TGTGCCAGCAGTGAATGGGTAGGGATAAATGGCTACACCTTC; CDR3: CASSEWVGINGYTF
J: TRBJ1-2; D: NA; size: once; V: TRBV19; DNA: TGTGCCAGTAGTGCGGGGCTGGACTATGGCTACACCTTC; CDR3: CASSAGLDYGYTF
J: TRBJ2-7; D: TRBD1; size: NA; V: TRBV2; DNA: TGTGCCAGCAACGACAGGGGGACCTACGAGCAGTACTTC; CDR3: CASNDRGTYEQYF
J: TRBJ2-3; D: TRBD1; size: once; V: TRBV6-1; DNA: TGTGCCAGCAGTGAAGGGACAGGGGGCGCAGATACGCAGTATTTT; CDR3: CASSEGTGGADTQYF
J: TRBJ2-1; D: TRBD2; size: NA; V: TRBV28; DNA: TGTGCCAGCAGAGTAGCGGGGGAACTTTGGGATGAGCAGTTCTTC; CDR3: CASRVAGELWDEQFF
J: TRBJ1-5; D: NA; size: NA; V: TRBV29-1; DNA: TGCAGCGTTGGTGTCAGTGTCAATCAGCCCCAGCATTTT; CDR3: CSVGVSVNQPQHF
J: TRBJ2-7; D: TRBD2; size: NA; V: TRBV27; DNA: TGTGCCAGCAGTTTATTCTTCCATAGCGGGAGGGCCTACTACGAGCAGTACTTC; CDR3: CASSLFFHSGRAYYEQYF
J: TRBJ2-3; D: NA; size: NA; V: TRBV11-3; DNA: TGTGCCAGCAGCTTGGGCGGGGACACAGATACGCAGTATTTT; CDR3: CASSLGGDTDTQYF
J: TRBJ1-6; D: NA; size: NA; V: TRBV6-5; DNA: TGTGCCAGCAGCTCCAGCCGTCCTTTTTCACCCCTCCACTTT; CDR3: CASSSSRPFSPLHF
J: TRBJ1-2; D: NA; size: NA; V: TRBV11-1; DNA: TGTGCCAGCAGCTTAGCTCCGGAGACCAACTATGGCTACACCTTC; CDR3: CASSLAPETNYGYTF
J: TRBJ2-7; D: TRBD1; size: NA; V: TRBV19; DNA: TGTGCCAGTAGACCCAGACAGGGGGCGTACGAGCAGTACTTC; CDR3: CASRPRQGAYEQYF
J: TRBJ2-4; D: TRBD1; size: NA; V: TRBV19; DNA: TGTGCCAGTAGTATCTTACCGAGACAGGGCGGCTTAGCCAAAAACATTCAGTACTTC; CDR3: CASSILPRQGGLAKNIQYF
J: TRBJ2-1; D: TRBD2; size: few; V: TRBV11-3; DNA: TGTGCCAGCAGTCCGCTAGCGGTAGGGTACAATGAGCAGTTCTTC; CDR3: CASSPLAVGYNEQFF
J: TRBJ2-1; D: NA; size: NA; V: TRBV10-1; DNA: TGCGCCAGCAGTGTTGGGTGGGAGCGGTTATCCTACAATGAGCAGTTCTTC; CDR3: CASSVGWERLSYNEQFF
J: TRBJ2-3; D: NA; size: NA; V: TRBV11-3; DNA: TGTGCCAGCAGCTTGGGGACAGATACGCAGTATTTT; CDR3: CASSLGTDTQYF
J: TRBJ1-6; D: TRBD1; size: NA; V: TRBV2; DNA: TGTGCCAGCAGTGGCCTAAGTGCCCGGGACAGCGATAATTCACCCCTCCACTTT; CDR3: CASSGLSARDSDNSPLHF
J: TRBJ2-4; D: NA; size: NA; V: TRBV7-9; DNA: TGTGCCAGCAGCTTAGCGCCTAAAATCATAGCCAAAAACATTCAGTACTTC; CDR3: CASSLAPKIIAKNIQYF
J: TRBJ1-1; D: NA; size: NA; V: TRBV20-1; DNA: TGCAGTGCCCCCGAACCCTCAGCAACTTTCTTT; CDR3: CSAPEPSATFF
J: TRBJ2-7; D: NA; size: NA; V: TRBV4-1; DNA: TGCGCCAGCAGCCAAGACAGAGACTACGAGCAGTACTTC; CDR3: CASSQDRDYEQYF
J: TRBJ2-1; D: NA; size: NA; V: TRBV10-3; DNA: TGTGCCATCAGTGAGTCGAAACGGCACTCCTACAATGAGCAGTTCTTC; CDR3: CAISESKRHSYNEQFF
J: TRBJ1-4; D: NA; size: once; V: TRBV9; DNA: TGTGCCAGCAGCGTAGGGGCAGCAATAACTAATGAAAAACTGTTTTTT; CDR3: CASSVGAAITNEKLFF
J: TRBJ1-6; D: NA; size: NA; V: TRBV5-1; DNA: TGCGCCAGCGGACGGGGCGAGGTCCATTCACCCCTCCACTTT; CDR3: CASGRGEVHSPLHF
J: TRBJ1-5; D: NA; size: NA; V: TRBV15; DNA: TGTGCCACCAGCAGAGGAAAGGGCGAGGGAGACCAGCCCCAGCATTTT; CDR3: CATSRGKGEGDQPQHF
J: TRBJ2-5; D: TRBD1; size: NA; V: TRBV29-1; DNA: TGCAGCGTTGTTCCTATCCTCGGGACAGTTCCCCAAGAGACCCAGTACTTC; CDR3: CSVVPILGTVPQETQYF
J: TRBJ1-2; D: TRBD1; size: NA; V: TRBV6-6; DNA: TGTGCCAGCAGTTCACGACAGGGCTATGGCTACACCTTC; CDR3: CASSSRQGYGYTF
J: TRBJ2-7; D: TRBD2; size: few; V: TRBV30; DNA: TGTGCCTGGGCGGGGGTTTCCTACGAGCAGTACTTC; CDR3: CAWAGVSYEQYF
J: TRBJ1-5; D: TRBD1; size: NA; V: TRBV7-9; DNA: TGTGCCAGCACCGGACAGGGCAATCAGCCCCAGCATTTT; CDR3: CASTGQGNQPQHF
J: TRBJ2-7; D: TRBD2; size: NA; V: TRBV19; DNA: TGTGCCAGTAGTACAGGACTAGGGGTTCTCTACGAGCAGTACTTC; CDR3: CASSTGLGVLYEQYF
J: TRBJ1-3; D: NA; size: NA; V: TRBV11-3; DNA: TGTGCCAGCAGTCGGACTGGAAACACCATATATTTT; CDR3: CASSRTGNTIYF
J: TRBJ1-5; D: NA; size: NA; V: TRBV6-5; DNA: TGTGCCAGCAGTAGGGAGGGCAATCAGCCCCAGCATTTT; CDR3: CASSREGNQPQHF
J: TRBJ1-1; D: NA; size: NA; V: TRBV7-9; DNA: TGTGCCAGCAGCTTAATCTCAGAATTCGCTGAAGCTTTCTTT; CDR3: CASSLISEFAEAFF
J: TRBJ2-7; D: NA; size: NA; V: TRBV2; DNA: TGTGCCAGCAGTGTAAGTCTGACGATCTACGAGCAGTACTTC; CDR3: CASSVSLTIYEQYF
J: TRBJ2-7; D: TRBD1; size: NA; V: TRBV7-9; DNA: TGTGCCAGCAGCGGACAGGGTATCGAGCAGTACTTC; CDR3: CASSGQGIEQYF
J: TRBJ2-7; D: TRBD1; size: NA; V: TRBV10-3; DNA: TGTGCCATCAGTCGGACAGGGGGCGGAGACGAGCAGTACTTC; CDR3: CAISRTGGGDEQYF
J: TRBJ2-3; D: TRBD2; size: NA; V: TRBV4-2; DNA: TGTGCCAGCAGCCAAGATGGGGGACTAGCGGGAGGAGATACGCAGTATTTT; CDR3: CASSQDGGLAGGDTQYF
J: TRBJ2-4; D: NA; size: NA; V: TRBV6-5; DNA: TGTGCCAGCAGTTCCCCCGGGACCTACCAAAACATTCAGTACTTC; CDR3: CASSSPGTYQNIQYF
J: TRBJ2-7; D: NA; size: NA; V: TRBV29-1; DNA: TGCAGCGTCCGCCCACGGGATTCCTACGAGCAGTACTTC; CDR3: CSVRPRDSYEQYF
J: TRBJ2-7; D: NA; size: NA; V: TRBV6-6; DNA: TGTGCCAGCAGTTATCTGGGCAGCTTGGGTGAGCAGTACTTC; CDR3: CASSYLGSLGEQYF